These 8 T cell receptor beta chains were all obtained from the same sample, sequenced in a study of T cells expressing NK-cell markers. TCRdb re-called the 5' RACE reads and shows each CDR3 protein once, DNA omitted. The sample table includes hundreds of thousands of distinct CDR3 sequences. What was sequenced was blood T cells: a sorted CD56 or NKG2C T cell subset, CD4+ or CD8+ T cells, or bulk PBMC T cells (not recorded which). Every receptor here comes from a man aged 18-75 years in good health.

This sequence joins TRBV25-1 and TRBJ1-5; the D call of TRBD1 rests on TCRdb alone, since no DNA is present to check it. The CDR3 covers 14 residues. Germline V gives CDR1 MGHDK, CDR2 SYGVNS. The chain's CDR3 is CASSGPGRNQPQHF.

This rearrangement joins TRBV29-1 to TRBJ2-7; TCRdb's D call of TRBD1 is untestable without DNA. This CDR3 spans 13 amino acids. Per germline, CDR1 SQVTM and CDR2 ANQGSEA. The CDR3 is CSGMGQGAGEQYF.

The genes are TRBV5-7 and TRBJ1-3. TRBV5-7 is an ORF for which the function is uncertain. The CDR3 length is 15 residues. CDR3 in amino acids: CASSLAGYRGNTIYF.

The chain is built from TRBV7-2 and TRBJ1-2. The germline V gene has CDR1 SGHTA and CDR2 FQGNSA. The CDR3 totals 14 residues. The chain's CDR3 is CASSFYKSDKSYTF.

The V gene is TRBV28, the J gene TRBJ1-2; there is no DNA to check the TCRdb D call of TRBD1. This CDR3 has 14 residues. Germline V gives CDR1 MDHEN, CDR2 SYDVKM. The CDR3 sequence: CASGVGGANYGYTF.

The gene calls are TRBV5-6 and TRBJ1-2. The germline gives CDR1 SGHDT, CDR2 YYEEEE. CDR3 length equals 11 residues. CDR3 sequence: CASSRFGGYTF.

The chain links TRBV7-8 to TRBJ2-3. Germline-derived CDR1 and CDR2 are SGHVS and FQNEAQ. The length of the CDR3 is 15 residues. CDR3 residues: CASSLAGSSTDTQYF.

V and J are TRBV19 and TRBJ1-2; the D call from TCRdb, TRBD1, cannot be confirmed without DNA. The CDR3 contains 12 residues. Germline V gene data show CDR1 as LNHDA and CDR2 as SQIVND (reference sequence). CDR3 sequence reads: CASNERGYGYTF. Using reference TRBV19 and TRBJ1-2 for the parts outside the CDR3, the full variable domain is DGGITQSPKYLFRKEGQNVTLSCEQNLNHDAMYWYRQDPGQGLRLIYYSQIVNDFQKGDIAEGYSVSREKKESFPLTVTSAQKNPTAFYLCASNERGYGYTFGSGTRLTVV.